This is a list of T cell receptor beta chains from one sample in a study of blood T cell repertoires in COVID-19. This table comes from immunoSEQ multiplex PCR, and its TCRdb copy is limited to in-frame clones, with some not included. The sample lists some 170,000 clones; 70% to 90% were seen once. The sequencing sample was made of peripheral blood. All receptors come from a man aged 35 to 55 with acute or convalescent COVID-19. CDR3s include the opening cysteine and the closing phenylalanine or tryptophan. A D gene is named only where the DNA matches it firmly. Part of the rows lack a size; the others show once, few, many or a class for expanded clones.

length	V	size	J	D	DNA	CDR3
17	TRBV6-2/TRBV6-3	.	TRBJ1-1	.	TGTGCCAGCAGTTACTCGCAACAGACCCCCATGAACACTGAAGCTTTCTTT	CASSYSQQTPMNTEAFF
15	TRBV19	.	TRBJ1-6	TRBD1	TGTGCCACCAACAACAGGGGACCCTCCTATTCACCCCTCCACTTT	CATNNRGPSYSPLHF
16	TRBV19	.	TRBJ1-1	.	TGTGCCAGTACCCTAACCCCCGAGGGCTGGAGGGGTAAGCTTTTCTTT	CASTLTPEGWRGKLFF
15	TRBV11-2	.	TRBJ1-2	.	TGTGCCAGCAGCCAAAGCTGGGGCGGTACCTATGGCTACACCTTC	CASSQSWGGTYGYTF
16	TRBV5-4	.	TRBJ2-2	.	TGTGCCTCGCAGCTTAGTGCGGTTGCGAACACCGGGGAGCTGTTTTTT	CASQLSAVANTGELFF
14	TRBV2	.	TRBJ1-5	TRBD1	TGTGCCAGCAGTGAAGAGTCAGGGGGTCAGCCCCAGCATTTT	CASSEESGGQPQHF
15	TRBV19	.	TRBJ1-4	TRBD1	TGTGCCAGTAGTTTTCTAGGACAGGGCAATGAAAAACTGTTTTTT	CASSFLGQGNEKLFF
15	TRBV7-2	.	TRBJ2-3	TRBD2	TGTGCCAGCAGCGTACTAGCGGGGGAGGCAGATACGCAGTATTTT	CASSVLAGEADTQYF
16	TRBV5-6	.	TRBJ1-2	TRBD1	TGTGCCAGCAGCTTAGCTCGGGACAGGGCCTTCTATGGCTACACCTTC	CASSLARDRAFYGYTF
15	TRBV21-1	.	TRBJ2-7	.	TGTGCCAGCATAATATTGCTAGCGGCGACCTACGAGCAGTACTTC	CASIILLAATYEQYF
17	TRBV24-1	.	TRBJ2-1	TRBD2	TGTGCCACCAGTGATTTTGGACTAGCGGGGACCTACAATGAGCAGTTCTTC	CATSDFGLAGTYNEQFF
16	TRBV6-1	once	TRBJ1-5	TRBD1	TGTGCCAGCAGTGAAGCGGGCAGGGGGGCTTTTCAGCCCCAGCATTTT	CASSEAGRGAFQPQHF
13	TRBV2	.	TRBJ2-7	TRBD2	TGTGCCAGCAAGACTAGCGGGGGCCACGAGCAGTACTTC	CASKTSGGHEQYF
14	TRBV30	.	TRBJ2-7	TRBD1	TGTGCCTGGAGTTTGGACAGGGGGGCCTACGAGCAGTACTTC	CAWSLDRGAYEQYF
14	TRBV4-3	.	TRBJ2-5	.	TGCGCCAGCAGCCAAGGTGACACCCAAGAGACCCAGTACTTC	CASSQGDTQETQYF
12	TRBV28	.	TRBJ1-1	.	TGTGCCAGCAGACTCCGGGGAACTGAAGCTTTCTTT	CASRLRGTEAFF
16	TRBV27	.	TRBJ1-1	.	TGTGCCAGCAGTCCCACCATTCTTACAGGGACCACTGAAGCTTTCTTT	CASSPTILTGTTEAFF
16	TRBV11-2	.	TRBJ2-2	.	TGTGCCAGCAGCTTCCTTCCGGCCCCGGGCACCGGGGAGCTGTTTTTT	CASSFLPAPGTGELFF
14	TRBV10-3	.	TRBJ1-2	.	TGTGCCATCAGTGAGTCCGAGGGTTGGAATGGCTACACCTTC	CAISESEGWNGYTF
16	TRBV7-8	.	TRBJ2-2	TRBD1	TGTGCCAGCAGCTCCCGACCGGACTTACAGGGGGGGGAGCTGTTTTTT	CASSSRPDLQGGELFF
18	TRBV28	.	TRBJ1-5	TRBD1	TGTGCCAGCAGTTTATGGCCTTGGGACAGGGCGGAGGGTCAGCCCCAGCATTTT	CASSLWPWDRAEGQPQHF
14	TRBV28	.	TRBJ1-2	TRBD1	TGTGCCAGCAGCGGACAGGTGAATAACTATGGCTACACCTTC	CASSGQVNNYGYTF
15	TRBV5-4	few	TRBJ2-5	TRBD2	TGTGCCAGCAGCCCCGGGGGGACGACCCAAGAGACCCAGTACTTC	CASSPGGTTQETQYF
16	TRBV23-1	.	TRBJ1-1	.	TGCGCCAGCAGCCCCTGGGCGGGTGTCCAGGACACTGAAGCTTTCTTT	CASSPWAGVQDTEAFF
14	TRBV7-3	.	TRBJ2-1	.	TGTGCCAGCAGCCCCGCGGGGGCTAAAGATGAGCAGTTCTTC	CASSPAGAKDEQFF
15	TRBV2	.	TRBJ1-4	TRBD1	TGTGCCAGCAAAGCACCCGGGACAGGTGGGGAAAAACTGTTTTTT	CASKAPGTGGEKLFF
14	TRBV5-8	.	TRBJ2-7	TRBD1	TGTGCCAGCAGCTCAAGGACAGGGCAGAACGAGCAGTACTTC	CASSSRTGQNEQYF
13	TRBV28	.	TRBJ2-5	TRBD2	TGTGCCAGCAGTCCCGCGGGGGTAGGGACCCAGTACTTC	CASSPAGVGTQYF
15	TRBV18	once	TRBJ1-2	.	TGTGCCAGCTCACCACCGACGACAGCCAACTATGGCTACACCTTC	CASSPPTTANYGYTF
13	TRBV3-1/TRBV3-2	.	TRBJ1-1	.	TGTGCCAGCAGCCAAGTCGGTTACACTGAAGCTTTCTTT	CASSQVGYTEAFF
16	TRBV7-3	.	TRBJ2-5	TRBD1	TGTGCCAGCAGCCCTCAGACAGGGGGGCTAAAAGAGACCCAGTACTTC	CASSPQTGGLKETQYF
14	TRBV10-2	.	TRBJ1-3	.	TGCGCCAGCCGCTCAGGGGAAACTGGAAACACCATATATTTT	CASRSGETGNTIYF
19	TRBV5-6	once	TRBJ2-7	TRBD1	TGTGCCAGCAGCCAGGACAGGGGGCCCACAAGGCTAGAGCGTCGCGAGCAGTACTTC	CASSQDRGPTRLERREQYF
15	TRBV19	.	TRBJ1-6	.	TGTGCCAGTAGTATAAACTCGGGTTATAATTCACCCCTCCACTTT	CASSINSGYNSPLHF
13	TRBV29-1	.	TRBJ1-6	.	TGCAGCACGATGACAGATGCTAATTCACCCCTCCACTTT	CSTMTDANSPLHF
13	TRBV2	.	TRBJ1-2	.	TGTGCCAGCAGGGGGGCAGGAAGCTATGGCTACACCTTC	CASRGAGSYGYTF
14	TRBV3-1/TRBV3-2	.	TRBJ1-1	.	TGTGCCAGCAGCCAATTATACGGGAACACTGAAGCTTTCTTT	CASSQLYGNTEAFF
14	TRBV7-3	.	TRBJ2-3	.	TGTGCCAGCAGCCCGGCAGGGTCCACAGATACGCAGTATTTT	CASSPAGSTDTQYF
14	TRBV5-4	.	TRBJ1-2	TRBD1	TGTGCCAGCAGCTTGGTGACAGGGGGAGCTGGCTACACCTTC	CASSLVTGGAGYTF
14	TRBV29-1	few	TRBJ2-1	TRBD2	TGCAGCGTAGACCCTAGCGGGGTCCACAATGAGCAGTTCTTC	CSVDPSGVHNEQFF
17	TRBV10-2	.	TRBJ1-6	.	TGCGCCAGCAGTGAGTCAAAGAGAAGCTCCTATAATTCACCCCTCCACTTT	CASSESKRSSYNSPLHF
14	TRBV6-5	.	TRBJ1-2	.	TGTGCCAGCAGCTACCGCGACACCAACTATGGCTACACCTTC	CASSYRDTNYGYTF
16	TRBV14	.	TRBJ1-3	.	TGTGCCAGCAGCCCGCGGGGACGGACCTCTGGAAACACCATATATTTT	CASSPRGRTSGNTIYF
15	TRBV10-3	.	TRBJ1-2	.	TGTGCCATCAGTGAGTCTATGGACAAGAACTATGGCTACACCTTC	CAISESMDKNYGYTF
14	TRBV5-1	.	TRBJ1-1	.	TGCGCCAGCAGCCCACAGGGCCCCTACACTGAAGCTTTCTTT	CASSPQGPYTEAFF
13	TRBV2	once	TRBJ1-2	.	TGTGCCAGCACCCGACAAACTAACTATGGCTACACCTTC	CASTRQTNYGYTF
15	TRBV5-4	.	TRBJ2-2	TRBD2	TGTGCCAGCAGCCGAAGCGGGGGGGCCGGCGGGGAGCTGTTTTTT	CASSRSGGAGGELFF
14	TRBV7-8	.	TRBJ2-1	TRBD1	TGTGCCAGCAGCTTTACAGGGGGCTACAATGAGCAGTTCTTC	CASSFTGGYNEQFF
14	TRBV7-9	.	TRBJ1-1	.	TGTGCCAGCAGCTTAGGAGGTACGAACACTGAAGCTTTCTTT	CASSLGGTNTEAFF
13	TRBV29-1	few	TRBJ2-2	.	TGCAGCGTTGGCACCCGGTTCACCGGGGAGCTGTTTTTT	CSVGTRFTGELFF
14	TRBV2	few	TRBJ2-7	TRBD1	TGTGCCAGCACAACGGACAGGGGCGCGTTCGAGCAGTACTTC	CASTTDRGAFEQYF
14	TRBV16	.	TRBJ1-3	.	TGTGCCAGCAGCCGGGACTTCTCTGGAAACACCATATATTTT	CASSRDFSGNTIYF
14	TRBV10-3	.	TRBJ1-1	.	TGTGCCATCAGTGTAGGAGGGGCGGGCACTGAAGCTTTCTTT	CAISVGGAGTEAFF